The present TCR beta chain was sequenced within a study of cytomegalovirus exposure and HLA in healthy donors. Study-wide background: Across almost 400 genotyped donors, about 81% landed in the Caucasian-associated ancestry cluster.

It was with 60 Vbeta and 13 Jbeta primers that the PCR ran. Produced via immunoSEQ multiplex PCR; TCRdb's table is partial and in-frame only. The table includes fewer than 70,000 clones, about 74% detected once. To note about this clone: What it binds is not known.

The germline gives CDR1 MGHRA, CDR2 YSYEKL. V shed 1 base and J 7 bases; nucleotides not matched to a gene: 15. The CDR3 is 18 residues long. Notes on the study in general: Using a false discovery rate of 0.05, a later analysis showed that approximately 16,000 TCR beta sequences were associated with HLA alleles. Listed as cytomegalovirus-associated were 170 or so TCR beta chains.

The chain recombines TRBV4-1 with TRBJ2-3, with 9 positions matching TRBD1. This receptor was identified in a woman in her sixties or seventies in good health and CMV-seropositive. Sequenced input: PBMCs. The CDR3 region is CASSQGTGRTGALYTQYF. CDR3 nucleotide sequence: TGCGCCAGCAGCCAAGGAACCGGAAGGACAGGGGCCCTCTATACGCAGTATTTT.